Below, 21 T cell receptor beta chains from the same sample are listed, as sequenced in a study of beta chain features in type 1 diabetes (dated by TCRdb to the late 2010s). Receptors were amplified or captured by the immunoSEQ multiplex PCR assay. The entire amount of isolated RNA was reverse transcribed using the High Capacity cDNA Reverse Transcription Kit, so the sequenced TCRB transcripts were expressed ones. TCRdb's version of the immuneACCESS table is confined to in-frame rearrangements and falls short of the full clone set. An unresolved V gene accounts for under half of the shortfall where checked; the remainder is of unknown origin. This sample lists 350,000 to 450,000 clones; around 15% were detected once. 0.019% of the sample comes from the top ten. Source material: naive CD4+ T cells from blood. In light of the paper, this sample's cell subset or site label describes: true naive CD4+ T cells. These TCRs come from a woman aged 18-29 years in good health.

The genes are TRBV15 and TRBJ2-1; TRBD2 agrees at 9 bases. CDR1 is LNHNV, CDR2 YYDKDF, per germline (reference sequence). The CDR3 loop spans 15 amino acids. J was trimmed by 16 bases and V by 0 bases; bases with no gene match: 13. CDR3 residues: CATSRDGPGTSLIFF. CDR3 sequence (DNA): TGTGCCACCAGCAGAGATGGGCCTGGGACTAGCTTGATCTTCTTC. Complete variable domain (other parts from reference TRBV15 and TRBJ2-1): DAMVIQNPRYQVTQFGKPVTLSCSQTLNHNVMYWYQQKSSQAPKLLFHYYDKDFNNEADTPDNFQSRRPNTSFCFLDIRSPGLGDTAMYLCATSRDGPGTSLIFFGPGTRLTVL.

CDR3 region: CASSFSRGPEFF. In nucleotides, the CDR3 is TGTGCCAGCAGCTTCTCCAGGGGGCCCGAGTTCTTC. This sequence joins TRBV7-2 and TRBJ2-1, with 8 nucleotides matching TRBD1. The J segment lost 14 bases and the V segment lost 3 bases, leaving 6 bases of the junction unmatched. Germline CDR1 is SGHTA and CDR2 is FQGNSA. The CDR3 sequence is 12 residues long.

This clone appeared a few times. This chain connects TRBV29-1 to TRBJ2-2; tentatively, D is TRBD2 (5 bases). The germline CDR1 and CDR2 sequences are SQVTM and ANQGSEA. The CDR3 length is 12 residues. Trimming removed 6 bases at V and 6 bases at J, with 11 bases between. This CDR3 is CSVRVIAGELFF. The CDR3 nucleotides read TGCAGCGTGCGGGTTATAGCCGGGGAGCTGTTTTTT.

This chain links TRBV27 with TRBJ2-7; a possible D gene is TRBD2 (6 bases). The germline gives CDR1 MNHEY, CDR2 SMNVEV (reference sequence). V shed 5 bases and J shed 1 base, with 18 bases lying between them. The CDR3 loop spans 16 amino acids. The CDR3 protein is CASSRGRGLRSYEQYF. CDR3 sequence (DNA): TGTGCCAGCAGTCGCGGCCGGGGACTGAGGTCCTACGAGCAGTACTTC.

The genes are TRBV18 and TRBJ2-7, with 8 positions matching TRBD2. This CDR3 contains 15 residues. Germline CDR1 is KGHSH and CDR2 is LQKENI. V lost 5 bases and J lost 3; bases outside the gene matches: 9. The CDR3 DNA sequence: TGTGCCAGCTCATCCAGCGGGAGCCGTAGCTACGAGCAGTACTTC. It yields the protein CASSSSGSRSYEQYF.

The chain couples TRBV7-9 to TRBJ1-2; TRBD1 is a possible D gene (6 bases). The germline V gene encodes CDR1 SEHNR and CDR2 FQNEAQ (reference sequence). Trimming cost V 0 bases and J 8 bases, with 10 bases left between them. This CDR3 spans 13 amino acids. The CDR3 protein is CASSLAQGLGYTF. For the CDR3, the DNA is TGTGCCAGCAGCTTAGCTCAGGGGCTGGGCTACACCTTC.

This clone turned up a few times. The V and J genes are TRBV7-9 and TRBJ2-7; 7 bases fit TRBD1. CDR3 length equals 14 residues. The trim removed 5 bases at V and 2 bases at J, leaving 6 bases unmatched. Germline V gene lookup returns CDR1 SEHNR and CDR2 FQNEAQ (reference sequence). CDR3 sequence reads: CASSLSGTAYEQYF. The CDR3 DNA reads TGTGCCAGCAGCCTCTCCGGGACAGCCTACGAGCAGTACTTC.

V gene TRBV4-1 combines with J gene TRBJ2-7, with 8 bases matching TRBD2. The junction had 9 bases not matched to a gene; V was cut back by 3 bases and J by 2 bases. The CDR3 has 16 amino acids. The germline V gene has CDR1 MGHRA and CDR2 YSYEKL. The CDR3 region has the DNA TGCGCCAGCAGCCAGCCGAGGGACGGGAGGGCCTACGAGCAGTACTTC. As protein: CASSQPRDGRAYEQYF.

Only one count was recorded for this clone. The V call is TRBV28, the J call TRBJ2-3; TRBD2 aligns across 10 bases. This CDR3 region has 13 residues. With 7 bases clipped from V and 8 bases from J, the junction kept 6 bases outside the gene matches. From germline, CDR1 is MDHEN and CDR2 SYDVKM. The CDR3 DNA follows: TGTGCCAGCATGGCTAGCGGGAGATCTACGCAGTATTTT. This translates into CASMASGRSTQYF.

This chain connects TRBV28 to TRBJ2-6, with 7 positions matching TRBD1. J lost 1 base, V lost 5 bases, and 5 bases had no gene match. CDR3 length: 16 residues. Germline CDR1 reads MDHEN; CDR2 reads SYDVKM. CDR3 DNA sequence: TGTGCCAGCAGTATCCCGACAGGGTCTGGGGCCAACGTCCTGACTTTC. As protein: CASSIPTGSGANVLTF. Together with reference TRBV28 and TRBJ2-6, the CDR3 gives the full variable domain: DVKVTQSSRYLVKRTGEKVFLECVQDMDHENMFWYRQDPGLGLRLIYFSYDVKMKEKGDIPEGYSVSREKKERFSLILESASTNQTSMYLCASSIPTGSGANVLTFGAGSRLTVL.

The rearrangement uses TRBV28 and TRBJ1-1; D might be TRBD1 (6 bases). This CDR3 has 16 amino acids. CDR1 and CDR2 from the germline V gene are MDHEN and SYDVKM. Trimming removed 5 bases at V and 2 bases at J, with 18 bases between. This CDR3 reads CASSPTGNFLNTEAFF. CDR3 DNA: TGTGCCAGCAGTCCCACAGGGAATTTCCTTAACACTGAAGCTTTCTTT.

As regards this clone: Other DNA sequences in the same sample also yield this CDR3. The chain recombines TRBV11-2 with TRBJ2-5; D not certain. Trimming removed 3 bases at V and 4 bases at J, with 3 bases between. Per the germline V gene, CDR1 is SGHAT and CDR2 is FQNNGV. The CDR3 contains 11 residues. As DNA, the CDR3 is TGTGCCAGCAGCTTCGGAGAGACCCAGTACTTC. Its protein is CASSFGETQYF.

The rearrangement links TRBV4-3 to TRBJ2-6, with unresolved D. Trimming took 3 bases from V and 0 from J, leaving 6 bases between them. In germline, CDR1 is LGHNA, CDR2 YSLEER. This CDR3 region has 15 residues. The CDR3 nucleotides are TGCGCCAGCAGCCATCCCAACTCTGGGGCCAACGTCCTGACTTTC. It yields the protein CASSHPNSGANVLTF.

The chain carries TRBV15 and TRBJ2-3; 8 positions match TRBD2. CDR1 LNHNV and CDR2 YYDKDF come from the germline V gene (reference sequence). The trim removed 0 bases at V and 2 bases at J, leaving 7 bases unmatched. This CDR3 region has 17 residues. This chain's CDR3 is CATSRELSGSPTDTQYF. The CDR3 DNA is TGTGCCACCAGCAGAGAATTAAGCGGGAGTCCCACAGATACGCAGTATTTT.

V and J are TRBV28 and TRBJ1-1; TRBD1 is a possible D gene (5 bases). The CDR3 has 11 amino acids. Trimming cost V 6 bases and J 10 bases, with 12 bases left between them. In germline, CDR1 is MDHEN, CDR2 SYDVKM. The DNA for the CDR3 is TGTGCCAGCAGCCGCCGGGGGGTAGCTTTCTTT. Translated, it gives CASSRRGVAFF.

This clone was found a few times. The rearrangement links TRBV7-9 to TRBJ2-5; D perhaps matches TRBD1 (7 bases). The CDR3 spans 16 residues. Germline CDR1 reads SEHNR; CDR2 reads FQNEAQ (reference sequence). V gave up 5 bases and J gave up 3 bases, with 19 bases separating them. Here the CDR3 reads CASSPPTGRREETQYF. DNA of the CDR3: TGTGCCAGCAGCCCGCCGACAGGGAGGAGGGAAGAGACCCAGTACTTC.

V usage is TRBV2 and J usage is TRBJ2-1, with a possible D match to TRBD1 (5 bases). Trimming removed 6 bases from V and 4 bases from J, with 13 bases in between. The germline V gene has CDR1 SNHLY and CDR2 FYNNEI. The CDR3 contains 14 residues. CDR3 amino acids: CASSHRGTYNEQFF. The CDR3 DNA is TGTGCCAGCAGCCATAGGGGCACGTACAATGAGCAGTTCTTC.

The chain combines TRBV7-8 with TRBJ2-1, with D possibly matching TRBD2 (6 bases). Germline CDR1 is SGHVS and CDR2 is FQNEAQ. The CDR3 consists of 14 residues. V was pared by 3 bases and J by 8 bases, with 14 bases between. The CDR3 DNA reads as TGTGCCAGCAGCTTCCTACCACTAGCCTATGAGCAGTTCTTC. It specifies CASSFLPLAYEQFF.

This clone was found a few times. The chain joins TRBV6-5 to TRBJ1-5; D possibly corresponds to TRBD1 (6 bases). The CDR3 runs to 15 residues. Trimming left V 5 bases short and J 1 base short, with 12 bases between. In germline, CDR1 is MNHEY, CDR2 SVGAGI. The CDR3 region has the DNA TGTGCCAGCAGTCAGAGGGGGTTAAGCAATCAGCCCCAGCATTTT. Residues: CASSQRGLSNQPQHF.

V and J are TRBV7-9 and TRBJ2-1; 14 bases align to TRBD2. The CDR3 totals 15 residues. The junction had 6 bases not matched to a gene; V was cut back by 4 bases and J by 10 bases. Germline lookup yields CDR1 SEHNR and CDR2 FQNEAQ (reference sequence). For the CDR3, the DNA is TGTGCCAGCAGCTCCCCGGGACTAGCGGGAGTAGAGCAGTTCTTC. As protein: CASSSPGLAGVEQFF.

This clone appeared a few times. The genes are TRBV7-2 and TRBJ2-2; a possible D gene is TRBD2 (5 bases). Trimming cost V 5 bases and J 6 bases, with 19 bases left between them. The CDR3 loop spans 16 amino acids. Germline CDR1 reads SGHTA; CDR2 reads FQGNSA. The CDR3 nucleotides are TGTGCCAGCAGCCCGCGTCGAGGGTCTAAAGCCGGGGAGCTGTTTTTT. Translated: CASSPRRGSKAGELFF.